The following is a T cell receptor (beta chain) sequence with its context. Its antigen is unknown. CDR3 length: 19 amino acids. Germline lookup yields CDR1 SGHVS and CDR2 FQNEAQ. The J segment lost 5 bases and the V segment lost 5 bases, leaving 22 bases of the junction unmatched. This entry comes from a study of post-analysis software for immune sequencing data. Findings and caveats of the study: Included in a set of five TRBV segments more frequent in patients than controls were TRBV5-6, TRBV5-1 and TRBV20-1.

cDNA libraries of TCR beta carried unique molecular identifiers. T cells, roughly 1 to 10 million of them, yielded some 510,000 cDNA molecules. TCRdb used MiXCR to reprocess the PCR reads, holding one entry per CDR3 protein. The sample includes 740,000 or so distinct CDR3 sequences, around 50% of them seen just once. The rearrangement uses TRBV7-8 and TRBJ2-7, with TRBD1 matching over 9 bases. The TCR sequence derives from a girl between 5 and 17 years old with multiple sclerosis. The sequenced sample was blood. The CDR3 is CASSPLEGLPGQGFNEQYF. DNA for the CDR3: TGTGCCAGCAGCCCCTTAGAGGGTCTTCCAGGACAGGGGTTTAACGAGCAGTACTTC. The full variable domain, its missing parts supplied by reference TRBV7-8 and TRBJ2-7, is GAGVSQSPRYKVAKRGQDVALRCDPISGHVSLFWYQQALGQGPEFLTYFQNEAQLDKSGLPSDRFFAERPEGSVSTLKIQRTQQEDSAVYLCASSPLEGLPGQGFNEQYFGPGTRLTVT.